A single sample gave rise to the 2 T cell receptor beta chains below, sequenced in a study of cytomegalovirus exposure and HLA in healthy donors. PCR primers comprised 60 Vbeta and 13 Jbeta primers. Generated by immunoSEQ multiplex PCR, the TCRdb table keeps only in-frame clones and is missing some. Here the sample spans about 160,000 clones, over 70% being singletons. Material for sequencing was PBMCs. Receptors were obtained from a man younger than 45 in good health and CMV-seronegative.

The chain carries TRBV9 and TRBJ1-1, with D possibly TRBD1 on 5 matching bases. The V end was cut by 1 base, the J end by 5 bases, with 9 bases between. Germline CDR1 is SGDLS and CDR2 is YYNGEE. The CDR3 is 13 residues long. The CDR3 reads CASSVSGLTEAFF. CDR3 bases: TGTGCCAGCAGCGTATCAGGGCTGACTGAAGCTTTCTTT.

The chain joins TRBV19 to TRBJ2-7; TRBD2 agrees at 8 bases. Losses at the gene ends were 7 bases for V and 5 bases for J; bases not matched to a gene: 10. The CDR3 loop spans 14 amino acids. Germline V lookup: CDR1 LNHDA, CDR2 SQIVND (reference sequence). CDR3 in amino acids: CASTLRGLEDEQYF. The CDR3 DNA reads as TGTGCCAGTACTCTCCGGGGACTAGAAGACGAGCAGTACTTC.